The clone carrying this TCR beta chain was seen only once. The CDR3 is made up of 15 amino acids. J was trimmed by 7 bases and V by 2 bases; bases with no gene match: 6. Germline V CDR1 and CDR2: MNHEY, SMNVEV (reference sequence). The naive CD8 fraction comprised CD45RO-negative cells positively selected for CCR7 and excluded terminally differentiated effector memory CD45RA+ cells. These data are taken from a study of shared clonotypes between healthy human individuals. The repertoire was sequenced with immunoSEQ multiplex PCR; TCRdb's copy has only in-frame clones and lacks some. The data show roughly 770,000 clones, 90% to 98% seen once.

This chain uses TRBV27 with TRBJ2-3; 10 positions match TRBD2. Material: naive CD8+ T cells sorted from blood. The TCR sequence derives from a man aged 25-40 years in good health. CDR3 protein: CASSLGASGRNTQYF. The CDR3 DNA follows: TGTGCCAGCAGTTTAGGGGCTAGCGGGAGAAATACGCAGTATTTT.